Detailed here is one TCR beta chain. What it recognizes is unknown. Trimming took 5 bases from V and 1 from J; bases not matched to a gene: 7. The CDR3 runs 15 residues. Germline assignment: CDR1 SGHVS and CDR2 FQNEAQ. The table came from immunoSEQ multiplex PCR; TCRdb's copy has only in-frame clones and leaves some out. The sample holds approximately 82,000 clones, 88% seen once. The data derive from a study of OX40 agonist ivuxolimab in advanced cancers. Study information: Clinicians treated patients with ivuxolimab, an agonistic anti-OX40 (CD134) antibody. Partial responses were achieved by three patients: one hepatocellular carcinoma, two cutaneous melanoma. Findings of the study overall: Also present in some nonresponders was a low level of normalized T-cell clonal expansion.

Peripheral blood came from all dose cohorts at three timepoints. This TCR derives from an adult with an advanced solid tumor such as melanoma, head and neck, liver or kidney cancer. The input for sequencing was CD4+ or CD8+ T cells sorted from blood, taken in a trial of the OX40 agonist ivuxolimab. The genes are TRBV7-8 and TRBJ2-7, with TRBD2 matching 8 bases. CDR3 amino acids: CASSPQAGESYEQYF. DNA of the CDR3: TGTGCCAGCAGCCCTCAAGCGGGGGAGTCCTACGAGCAGTACTTC.